The 8 T cell receptor beta chains listed next were all sequenced from one sample in a study of graft-versus-host responses after intestinal transplantation (dated by TCRdb to the early 2020s). Intraepithelial and lamina propria lymphocytes were isolated from graft specimens using dithiothreitol, EDTA incubations and collagenase D digestion. Library preparation used the immunoSEQ multiplex PCR assay. Sourced from immuneACCESS, this table was stored by TCRdb with only in-frame sequences that have V and J called. A share of the clones is absent; for the studies checked, an unresolved V gene accounts for under half, and the remainder has no known explanation. The sample table lists more than 30,000 clones, roughly 87% of them with a count of one. The ten largest clones represent roughly 17% of the sample. The material sequenced was ileum tissue, taken around 190 days after intestinal transplant. The receptors shown here come from a human patient who received an intestinal transplant, so some T cells may come from the graft donor.

V and J are TRBV7-8 and TRBJ1-1, with D possibly matching TRBD1 (5 bases). V lost 2 bases, J lost 1 base, and 8 bases lay in between. This CDR3 comprises 14 residues. Germline loops: CDR1 SGHVS, CDR2 FQNEAQ. CDR3 nucleotide sequence: TGTGCCAGCAGCTTAATCGGGGGGAACACTGAAGCTTTCTTT. Protein: CASSLIGGNTEAFF.

The genes are TRBV4-1 and TRBJ1-1; D may be TRBD1 (6 bases). CDR1 and CDR2 from the germline V gene are MGHRA and YSYEKL. V was cut by 3 bases and J by 5 bases, with 10 bases left in between. This CDR3 has 13 residues. CDR3 nucleotides: TGCGCCAGCAGCCACCTGGGACAAACTGAAGCTTTCTTT. This gives the protein CASSHLGQTEAFF.

The chain recombines TRBV6-6 with TRBJ1-3, with D possibly matching TRBD1 (5 bases). The CDR3 runs to 16 residues. The germline V gene has CDR1 MNHNY and CDR2 SVGAGI (reference sequence). V lost 1 base and J lost 0, with 10 bases in between. CDR3 amino acids: CASSYFRDRSGNTIYF. CDR3 in DNA: TGTGCCAGCAGTTACTTCAGGGATCGCTCTGGAAACACCATATATTTT.

This clone was detected once. V usage is TRBV7-2 and J usage is TRBJ2-7; TRBD1 agrees at 9 bases. Losses at the gene ends were 6 bases for V and 4 bases for J; bases not matched to a gene: 10. Germline loops: CDR1 SGHTA, CDR2 FQGNSA. The CDR3 runs 15 residues. CDR3 region: CASSPRDRAGYEQYF. The DNA of the CDR3 is TGTGCCAGCAGTCCCCGGGACAGGGCCGGGTACGAGCAGTACTTC.

The chain joins TRBV15 to TRBJ2-5, with D possibly being TRBD2 (6 bases). Germline lookup yields CDR1 LNHNV and CDR2 YYDKDF (reference sequence). Trimming took 3 bases from V and 7 from J, leaving 9 bases between them. The CDR3 length is 12 residues. The CDR3 is CATSRAGGTQYF. The CDR3 bases are TGTGCCACCAGCAGGGCCGGGGGGACCCAGTACTTC.

This sequence joins TRBV6-5 and TRBJ1-5, with a possible D match to TRBD1 (5 bases). This CDR3 spans 14 amino acids. Trimming shortened V by 2 bases and J by 3 bases, and 8 bases separated the two germline ends. Germline lookup yields CDR1 MNHEY and CDR2 SVGAGI. CDR3 amino acids: CASSYAGFNQPQHF. The CDR3 DNA follows: TGTGCCAGCAGTTACGCAGGGTTCAATCAGCCCCAGCATTTT.

This clone was seen only a few times. CDR3 region: CSVGRDTEAFF. DNA for the CDR3: TGCAGCGTTGGGCGAGACACTGAAGCTTTCTTT. The chain combines TRBV29-1 with TRBJ1-1; D call uncertain. From germline, CDR1 is SQVTM and CDR2 ANQGSEA. The CDR3 extends over 11 amino acids. V was clipped by 4 bases and J by 3 bases, with 6 bases between them.

The rearrangement joins TRBV2 to TRBJ2-3, with TRBD2 matching 8 bases. Germline trimming cut 0 bases from V and 1 base from J; bases unmatched to any gene: 3. This CDR3 has 16 amino acids. Germline V gives CDR1 SNHLY, CDR2 FYNNEI. CDR3 nucleotide sequence: TGTGCCAGCAGTGAAGCGCCAGCGGGGGGCACAGATACGCAGTATTTT. It encodes CASSEAPAGGTDTQYF.